The 26 T cell receptor beta chains given below trace back to one sample, sequenced in a study of blood T cell repertoires in COVID-19. Clones were read by immunoSEQ multiplex PCR, and TCRdb kept only the in-frame ones, dropping some. The profile covers approximately 100,000 clones, with 80% to 95% appearing a single time and over 5.5% taken by the ten largest. The sequencing input was peripheral blood. These receptor sequences come from a man between 50 and 59 years old with active COVID-19.

V and J are TRBV2 and TRBJ1-4; a possible D gene is TRBD1 (6 bases). The length of the CDR3 is 19 residues. Trimming stripped 0 bases from V and 5 bases from J, with 22 bases between. Germline CDR1 and CDR2: SNHLY and FYNNEI. CDR3 region: CASSEARGGAPRANEKLFF. The CDR3 DNA reads as TGTGCCAGCAGTGAAGCGCGGGGGGGGGCGCCTCGAGCCAATGAAAAACTGTTTTTT.

In its sample, this clone was seen once. The V and J genes are TRBV7-9 and TRBJ2-7; D is possibly TRBD2 (5 bases). V was cut by 4 bases and J by 6 bases, with 25 bases left in between. Germline CDR1 SEHNR, CDR2 FQNEAQ (reference sequence). The CDR3 has 17 amino acids. The CDR3 region is CASSSPPKGVGGPEQYF. CDR3 bases: TGTGCCAGCAGCTCCCCCCCGAAGGGAGTTGGTGGGCCCGAGCAGTACTTC.

The J gene is TRBJ1-5, the V gene TRBV6-6; weak D call: TRBD1 (6 bases). V lost 2 bases and J 1 base, leaving 9 bases between the germline ends. The CDR3 contains 15 residues. Germline loops: CDR1 MNHNY, CDR2 SVGAGI (reference sequence). CDR3 nucleotide sequence: TGTGCCAGCAGTTACGGGGGGGCGAGCAATCAGCCCCAGCATTTT. Encoded protein: CASSYGGASNQPQHF.

The genes are TRBV28 and TRBJ1-3; no firm D call. Trimming removed 3 bases at V and 4 bases at J, with 7 bases between. Germline CDR1 MDHEN, CDR2 SYDVKM. The CDR3 is 13 amino acids. In DNA form, the CDR3 reads TGTGCCAGCAGTTTCTCCCGGGGAAACACCATATATTTT. Its translation is CASSFSRGNTIYF.

The rearrangement uses TRBV11-2 and TRBJ2-4, with TRBD1 matching over 7 bases. This CDR3 has 17 residues. Trimming cost V 0 bases and J 8 bases; bases outside gene matches: 13. CDR1 is SGHAT, CDR2 FQNNGV, per germline. CDR3 coding DNA: TGTGCCAGCAGCTTAGATCGGGTTCGTGGGCAGGGGGACATTCAGTACTTC. It yields the protein CASSLDRVRGQGDIQYF.

The chain is built from TRBV5-1 and TRBJ2-1; no clear D gene. Trimming cost V 0 bases and J 0 bases, with 7 bases left between them. This CDR3 has 15 amino acids. CDR1 is SGHRS and CDR2 is YFSETQ in the germline V gene. DNA for the CDR3: TGCGCCAGCAGCTTGGCACAGAGCTCCTACAATGAGCAGTTCTTC. Residues: CASSLAQSSYNEQFF.

This chain uses TRBV5-4 with TRBJ1-2; 7 bases are shared with TRBD1. The CDR3 is 15 amino acids. Germline V gives CDR1 SGHNT, CDR2 YYREEE (reference sequence). With 4 bases clipped from V and 2 bases from J, the junction kept 8 bases outside the gene matches. The CDR3 DNA reads as TGTGCCAGCAGCCAAGGGAACAGGGGAAACTATGGCTACACCTTC. It is translated as CASSQGNRGNYGYTF.

V gene TRBV27 combines with J gene TRBJ2-3; maybe TRBD2 (6 bases). CDR3 size: 13 residues. CDR1 and CDR2 (germline): MNHEY, SMNVEV (reference sequence). V was clipped by 10 bases and J by 2 bases, with 13 bases between them. CDR3 region: CATRTIPTDTQYF. The CDR3 region has the DNA TGTGCCACCCGGACTATCCCCACAGATACGCAGTATTTT.

The chain is built from TRBV28 and TRBJ1-2; a weak D match, TRBD1 (5 bases). Germline lookup yields CDR1 MDHEN and CDR2 SYDVKM. The CDR3 consists of 14 residues. The ends were cut back, 6 bases at V and 6 bases at J, with 17 bases in the middle. The CDR3 sequence is CASSNSPGVHGYTF. DNA of the CDR3: TGTGCCAGCAGCAACTCACCGGGGGTACATGGCTACACCTTC.

The chain carries TRBV14 and TRBJ1-1; 10 bases align to TRBD1. From germline, CDR1 is SGHDN and CDR2 FVKESK. CDR3 length equals 15 residues. V shed 4 bases and J 3 bases; nucleotides not matched to a gene: 5. CDR3 sequence reads: CASSLPGQGHTEAFF. CDR3 nucleotide sequence: TGTGCCAGCAGCCTACCGGGACAGGGGCACACTGAAGCTTTCTTT.

This chain links TRBV20-1 with TRBJ1-1, with D possibly being TRBD1 (6 bases). Germline V gives CDR1 DFQATT, CDR2 SNEGSKA (reference sequence). The ends were cut back, 3 bases at V and 4 bases at J, with 12 bases in the middle. The CDR3 runs 13 residues. The CDR3 loop is CSASSTGFTEAFF. CDR3 nucleotide sequence: TGCAGTGCTAGTTCCACAGGGTTCACTGAAGCTTTCTTT.

The chain recombines TRBV9 with TRBJ1-1, with no clear D. Deletions cut 4 bases from V and 11 bases from J, with 15 bases between. The germline V gene has CDR1 SGDLS and CDR2 YYNGEE. The CDR3 has 12 residues. CDR3 in amino acids: CASSPPPGDAFF. The DNA of the CDR3 is TGTGCCAGCAGCCCACCCCCGGGAGACGCTTTCTTT.

This chain connects TRBV6-5 to TRBJ2-7, with a tentative D call TRBD1 (5 bases). This CDR3 is built from 10 residues. Trimming stripped 6 bases from V and 7 bases from J, with 7 bases between. CDR1 and CDR2 (germline): MNHEY, SVGAGI. The CDR3 DNA reads as TGTGCCAGCAGCCAGGGAGAGCAGTACTTC. This sequence encodes CASSQGEQYF.

The rearrangement links TRBV19 to TRBJ2-5; 14 nucleotides match TRBD2. The ends lost 4 bases at V and 4 bases at J; junction bases unmatched: 2. Germline V CDR1 and CDR2: LNHDA, SQIVND (reference sequence). The CDR3 runs to 15 residues. This chain's CDR3 is CASSTGLAGGETQYF. The DNA for the CDR3 is TGTGCCAGTAGTACCGGACTAGCGGGAGGAGAGACCCAGTACTTC.

The V gene is TRBV2, the J gene TRBJ2-7; possibly TRBD1 for D (7 bases). V shed 5 bases and J shed 5 bases, with 13 bases lying between them. This CDR3 is built from 13 residues. Germline values: CDR1 SNHLY, CDR2 FYNNEI. Written as DNA, the CDR3 is TGTGCCAGCAGTTCGGACAGGAGGGACGAGCAGTACTTC. Translation gives CASSSDRRDEQYF.

The V gene is TRBV12-2, the J gene TRBJ1-4; the table's D call, TRBD1, was not checked against the DNA. TRBV12-2 is tagged as a pseudogene. The CDR3 is 15 residues long. The CDR3 is CASLIPGQGLEKLFF. As DNA, the CDR3 is TGTGCAAGTCTCATTCCGGGACAGGGACTTGAAAAACTGTTTTTT.

This clone has just one count. The genes are TRBV20-1 and TRBJ2-1; D remains ambiguous. There are 15 residues in the CDR3. Trimming cost V 3 bases and J 1 base, with 13 bases left between them. Per germline, CDR1 DFQATT and CDR2 SNEGSKA (reference sequence). CDR3: CSASPPRGSYNEQFF. In nucleotides, the CDR3 is TGCAGTGCTAGTCCCCCTCGCGGTTCCTACAATGAGCAGTTCTTC.

The chain is built from TRBV7-9 and TRBJ1-1, with 7 positions matching TRBD1. V lost 1 base to trimming and J lost 1 base; unmatched junction nucleotides: 0. This CDR3 is 14 amino acids long. Germline V gives CDR1 SEHNR, CDR2 FQNEAQ (reference sequence). The CDR3 DNA reads TGTGCCAGCAGCTTAGGACAGGGGAACACTGAAGCTTTCTTT. Protein product: CASSLGQGNTEAFF.

The chain uses TRBV6-5 and TRBJ1-1; 7 bases align to TRBD1. Germline lookup yields CDR1 MNHEY and CDR2 SVGAGI. Germline trimming cut 0 bases from V and 1 base from J; bases unmatched to any gene: 2. The CDR3 runs to 15 residues. The CDR3 loop reads CASSYSYRGNTEAFF. The CDR3 DNA follows: TGTGCCAGCAGTTACTCGTACAGGGGGAACACTGAAGCTTTCTTT.

The gene calls are TRBV18 and TRBJ1-1, with a tentative D call TRBD1 (5 bases). CDR1 KGHSH and CDR2 LQKENI come from the germline V gene. The CDR3 spans 15 residues. V was pared by 2 bases and J by 1 base, with 11 bases between. As DNA, the CDR3 is TGTGCCAGCTCACCAGGCGGACAAAGGAACACTGAAGCTTTCTTT. Translation: CASSPGGQRNTEAFF.

The V and J genes are TRBV29-1 and TRBJ2-7, with 7 bases matching TRBD1. The CDR3 totals 15 residues. V shed 4 bases and J 3 bases; nucleotides not matched to a gene: 12. The germline V gene encodes CDR1 SQVTM and CDR2 ANQGSEA. The CDR3 loop is CSVVLRGTAIYEQYF. CDR3 coding DNA: TGCAGCGTTGTATTAAGGGGGACAGCGATCTACGAGCAGTACTTC.

The chain links TRBV27 to TRBJ2-1; no firm D call. V lost 0 bases to trimming and J lost 6 bases, with 18 bases between them. Per the germline V gene, CDR1 is MNHEY and CDR2 is SMNVEV (reference sequence). The CDR3 has 17 residues. DNA for the CDR3: TGTGCCAGCAGTTTATCTGAGGTAGGATCGTTGTTCAATGAGCAGTTCTTC. Translation: CASSLSEVGSLFNEQFF.

The genes are TRBV5-1 and TRBJ2-1, with TRBD2 identical over 9 bases. Germline CDR1 is SGHRS and CDR2 is YFSETQ. J lost 7 bases, V lost 3 bases, and 8 bases had no gene match. The CDR3 spans 15 residues. The CDR3 nucleotides read TGCGCCAGCAGCTCCTTAGCGGGAGATTCAAATGAGCAGTTCTTC. As protein: CASSSLAGDSNEQFF.

The chain recombines TRBV3-1 (or the pseudogene TRBV3-2) with TRBJ1-2, with TRBD1 matching 12 bases. The V segment lost 1 base and the J segment 7 bases; nucleotides outside the gene matches: 4. The CDR3 contains 15 residues. Germline CDR1 is LGHDT and CDR2 is YNNKEL (reference sequence). For the CDR3, the DNA is TGTGCCAGCAGCCAAGGGGGACAGGGGGCGCTTGGCTACACCTTC. Encoded protein: CASSQGGQGALGYTF.

The chain joins TRBV28 to TRBJ2-7, with 10 bases matching TRBD2. Germline values: CDR1 MDHEN, CDR2 SYDVKM. The junction had 9 bases not matched to a gene; V was cut back by 1 base and J by 6 bases. This CDR3 region has 16 residues. CDR3 loop: CASSLFASGSLGEQYF. The CDR3 region has the DNA TGTGCCAGCAGTTTATTTGCTAGCGGGAGTTTAGGCGAGCAGTACTTC.

This clone was seen only once. The V gene is TRBV28, the J gene TRBJ2-3; 11 bases agree with TRBD2. The J segment lost 6 bases and the V segment lost 6 bases, leaving 11 bases of the junction unmatched. CDR1 and CDR2 from the germline V gene are MDHEN and SYDVKM. The length of the CDR3 is 16 residues. CDR3 DNA sequence: TGTGCCAGCAGCGCCGGCACTAGCGGGAGAAGGGATACGCAGTATTTT. This gives the protein CASSAGTSGRRDTQYF. Full variable domain (missing parts from reference TRBV28 and TRBJ2-3): DVKVTQSSRYLVKRTGEKVFLECVQDMDHENMFWYRQDPGLGLRLIYFSYDVKMKEKGDIPEGYSVSREKKERFSLILESASTNQTSMYLCASSAGTSGRRDTQYFGPGTRLTVL.